This T cell receptor beta chain originates from a study of cytomegalovirus exposure and HLA in healthy donors. Everyone who donated was a healthy bone marrow donor. PCR employed 60 Vbeta and 13 Jbeta primers. Using immunoSEQ multiplex PCR, the repertoire was profiled, and TCRdb retains in-frame clones only, with some absent. The sample includes fewer than 250,000 clones, 70% to 80% seen only once; the top ten take about 0.36%. This CDR3 has 15 amino acids. Germline CDR1 LNHNV, CDR2 YYDKDF (reference sequence). Trimming stripped 0 bases from V and 8 bases from J, with 14 bases between. The study's findings and limits: Researchers counted around 160 TCR beta chains as cytomegalovirus-associated. A missense variant in DCLRE1C was later tied to TCR beta V- and J-gene trimming.

As concerns this clone: Antigen specificity is unknown.

This clonotype was sampled from a male donor in good health and CMV-seropositive. The sample taken for sequencing was PBMCs. The chain has TRBV15 and TRBJ2-1, with no clear D. The CDR3 DNA follows: TGTGCCACCAGCAGAGAACCCCCTGGGCGCGATGAGCAGTTCTTC. This sequence encodes CATSREPPGRDEQFF. The full variable domain, with the rest looked up from reference TRBV15 and TRBJ2-1, is DAMVIQNPRYQVTQFGKPVTLSCSQTLNHNVMYWYQQKSSQAPKLLFHYYDKDFNNEADTPDNFQSRRPNTSFCFLDIRSPGLGDTAMYLCATSREPPGRDEQFFGPGTRLTVL.